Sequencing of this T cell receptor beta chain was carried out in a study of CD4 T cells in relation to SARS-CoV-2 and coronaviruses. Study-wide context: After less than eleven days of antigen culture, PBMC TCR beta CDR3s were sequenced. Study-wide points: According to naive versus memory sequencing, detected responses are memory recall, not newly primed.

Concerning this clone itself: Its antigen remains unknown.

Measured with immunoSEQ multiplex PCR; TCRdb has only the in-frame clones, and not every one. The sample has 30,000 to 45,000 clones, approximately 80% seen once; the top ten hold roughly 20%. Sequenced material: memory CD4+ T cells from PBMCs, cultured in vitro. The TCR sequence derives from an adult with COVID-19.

The CDR3 sequence: CASSKWIPGQGANEQFF. CDR3 sequence (DNA): TGTGCCAGTAGTAAATGGATACCGGGACAGGGGGCCAATGAGCAGTTCTTC. The V gene is TRBV19, the J gene TRBJ2-1; 12 nucleotides align to TRBD1. Germline trimming cut 4 bases from V and 6 bases from J; bases unmatched to any gene: 10. The germline CDR1 and CDR2 sequences are LNHDA and SQIVND (reference sequence). The CDR3 is 17 amino acids.